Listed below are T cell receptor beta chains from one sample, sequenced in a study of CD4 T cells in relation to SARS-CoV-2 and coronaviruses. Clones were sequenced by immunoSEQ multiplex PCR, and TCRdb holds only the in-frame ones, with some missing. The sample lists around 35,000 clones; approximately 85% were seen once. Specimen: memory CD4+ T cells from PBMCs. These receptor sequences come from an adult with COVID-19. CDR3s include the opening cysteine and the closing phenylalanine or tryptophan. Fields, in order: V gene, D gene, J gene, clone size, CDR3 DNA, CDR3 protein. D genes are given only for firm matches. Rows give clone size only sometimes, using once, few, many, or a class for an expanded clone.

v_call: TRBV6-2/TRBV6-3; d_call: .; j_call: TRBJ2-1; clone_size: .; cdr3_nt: TGTGCCAGCAGTTACTCGATTAGGAACTACAATGAGCAGTTCTTC; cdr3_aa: CASSYSIRNYNEQFF
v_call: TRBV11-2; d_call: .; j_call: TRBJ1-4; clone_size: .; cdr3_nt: TGTGCCAGCAGCCGTACAGGAGCCACTAATGAAAAACTGTTTTTT; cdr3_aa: CASSRTGATNEKLFF
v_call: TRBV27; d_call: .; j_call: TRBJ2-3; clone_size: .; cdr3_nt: TGTGCCAGCAGTTCACTCTACCAGGATCAGCAGTATTTT; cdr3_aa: CASSSLYQDQQYF
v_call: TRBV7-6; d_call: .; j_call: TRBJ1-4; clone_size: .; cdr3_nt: TGTGCCAGCAGCTCCGGACTGCCGGAAGGGAATGAAAAACTGTTTTTT; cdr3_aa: CASSSGLPEGNEKLFF
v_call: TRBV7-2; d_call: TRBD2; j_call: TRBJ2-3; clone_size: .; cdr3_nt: TGTGCCAGCAGCTCACTAGCGGGAGGGTTTGTAGATACGCAGTATTTT; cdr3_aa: CASSSLAGGFVDTQYF
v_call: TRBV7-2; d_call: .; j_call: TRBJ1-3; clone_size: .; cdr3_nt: TGTGCCAGCAGCTTGGACAGCTCTGGAAACACCATATATTTT; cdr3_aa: CASSLDSSGNTIYF
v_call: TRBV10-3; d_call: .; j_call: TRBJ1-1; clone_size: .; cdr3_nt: TGTGCCATCAGTACCGGGACAAATACGAACACTGAAGCTTTCTTT; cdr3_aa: CAISTGTNTNTEAFF
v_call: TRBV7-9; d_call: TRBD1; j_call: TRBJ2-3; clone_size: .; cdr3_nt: TGTGCCAGCAGCCTCGGACAGGGACGCACAGATACGCAGTATTTT; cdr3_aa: CASSLGQGRTDTQYF
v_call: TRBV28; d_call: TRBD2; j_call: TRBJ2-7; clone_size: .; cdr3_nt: TGTGCCAGCAGGACTAGCGGGAGATACGAGCAGTACTTC; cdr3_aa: CASRTSGRYEQYF
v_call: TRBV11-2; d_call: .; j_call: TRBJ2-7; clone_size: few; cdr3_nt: TGTGCCAGCAGCTTAGGACCAGGATATTCCTACGAGCAGTACTTC; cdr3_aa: CASSLGPGYSYEQYF
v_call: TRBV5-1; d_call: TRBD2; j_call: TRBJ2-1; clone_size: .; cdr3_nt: TGCGCCAGCAGAAGACTAGCGGGGACTAAGGAGCAGTTCTTC; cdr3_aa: CASRRLAGTKEQFF
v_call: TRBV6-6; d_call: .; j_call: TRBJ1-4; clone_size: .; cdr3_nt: TGTGCCAGCAGTTACCGGCAAGATAATGAAAAACTGTTTTTT; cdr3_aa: CASSYRQDNEKLFF
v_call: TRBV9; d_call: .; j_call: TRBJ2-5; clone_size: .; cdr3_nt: TGTGCCAGCAGCCAACACGGGGAGACCCAGTACTTC; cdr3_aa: CASSQHGETQYF
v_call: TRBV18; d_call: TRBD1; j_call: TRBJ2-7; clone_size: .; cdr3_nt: TGTGCCAGCTCACCGGGGTGGTGGATGGAACAGGGGAACGAGCAGTACTTC; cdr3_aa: CASSPGWWMEQGNEQYF
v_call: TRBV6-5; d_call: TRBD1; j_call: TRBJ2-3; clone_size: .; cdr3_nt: TGTGCCAGCAGTCCGACAGGGGGCAGAGCAGATACGCAGTATTTT; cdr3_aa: CASSPTGGRADTQYF
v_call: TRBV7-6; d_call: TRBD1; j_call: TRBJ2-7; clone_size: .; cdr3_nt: TGTGCCAGCAGCACCAGACAGGGGGCTAGTTACGAGCAGTACTTC; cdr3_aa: CASSTRQGASYEQYF
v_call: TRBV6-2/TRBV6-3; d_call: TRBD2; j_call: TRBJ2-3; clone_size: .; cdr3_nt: TGTGCCAGCAGTTGGCTAGCGGGAGGGCCGTCCAACACAGATACGCAGTATTTT; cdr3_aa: CASSWLAGGPSNTDTQYF
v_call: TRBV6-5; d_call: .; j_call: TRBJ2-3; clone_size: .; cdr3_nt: TGTGCCAGCCGAAGGGGAATCACAGATACGCAGTATTTT; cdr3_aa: CASRRGITDTQYF
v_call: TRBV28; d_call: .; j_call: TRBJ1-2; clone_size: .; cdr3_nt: TGTGCCAGCACCAAACAGGGTCCGGGCTCCTATGGCTACACCTTC; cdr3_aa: CASTKQGPGSYGYTF
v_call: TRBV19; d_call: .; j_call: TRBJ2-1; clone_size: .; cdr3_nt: TGTGCCAGTAGTCTGAGGAGCGGGCCGGGAGCCTACAATGAGCAGTTCTTC; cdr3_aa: CASSLRSGPGAYNEQFF
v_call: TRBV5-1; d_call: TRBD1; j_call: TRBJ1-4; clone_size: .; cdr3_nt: TGCGCCAGCAGCTTGGAGGGACAGGGTGGGGATGAAAAACTGTTTTTT; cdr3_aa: CASSLEGQGGDEKLFF
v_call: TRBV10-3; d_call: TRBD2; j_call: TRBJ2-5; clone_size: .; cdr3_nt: TGTGCCATCAGGAGCGGGACCCACCAAGAGACCCAGTACTTC; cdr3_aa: CAIRSGTHQETQYF
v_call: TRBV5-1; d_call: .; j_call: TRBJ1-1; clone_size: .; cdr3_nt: TGCGCCAGCAGTCGGCCAGGGGCCACTGAAGCTTTCTTT; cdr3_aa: CASSRPGATEAFF
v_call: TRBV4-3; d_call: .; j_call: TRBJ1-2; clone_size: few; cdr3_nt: TGCGCCAGCAGCCAAGACTCTACAGGAGTCTATGGCTACACCTTC; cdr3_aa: CASSQDSTGVYGYTF
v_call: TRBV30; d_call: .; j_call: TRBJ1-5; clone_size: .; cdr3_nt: TGTGCCTGGAGTGTCGGGGGGGAGCAGCCCCAGCATTTT; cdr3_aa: CAWSVGGEQPQHF
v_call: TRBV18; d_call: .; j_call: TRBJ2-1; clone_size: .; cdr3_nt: TGTGCCAGCTCACCAACATGGACAAGCTCCTACAATGAGCAGTTCTTC; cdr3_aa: CASSPTWTSSYNEQFF
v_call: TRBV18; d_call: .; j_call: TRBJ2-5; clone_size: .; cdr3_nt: TGTGCCAGCTCACCACAGGGTTTGGAAGAGACCCAGTACTTC; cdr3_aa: CASSPQGLEETQYF